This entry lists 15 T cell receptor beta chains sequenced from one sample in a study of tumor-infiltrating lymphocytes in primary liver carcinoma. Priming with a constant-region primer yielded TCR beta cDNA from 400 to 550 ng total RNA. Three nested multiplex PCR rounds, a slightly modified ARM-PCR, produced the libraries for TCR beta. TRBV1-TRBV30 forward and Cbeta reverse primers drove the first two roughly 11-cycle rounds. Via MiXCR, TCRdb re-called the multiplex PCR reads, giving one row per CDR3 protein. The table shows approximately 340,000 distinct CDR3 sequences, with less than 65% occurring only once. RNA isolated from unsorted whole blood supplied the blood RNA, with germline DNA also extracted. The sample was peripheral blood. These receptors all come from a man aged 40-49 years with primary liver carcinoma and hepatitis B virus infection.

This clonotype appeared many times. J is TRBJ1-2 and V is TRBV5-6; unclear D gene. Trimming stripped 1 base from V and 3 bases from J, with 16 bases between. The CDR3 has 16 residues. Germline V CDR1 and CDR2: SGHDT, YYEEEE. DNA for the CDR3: TGTGCCAGCAGCTTGAAATGGCAGCCCACGGACTATGGCTACACCTTC. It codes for CASSLKWQPTDYGYTF.

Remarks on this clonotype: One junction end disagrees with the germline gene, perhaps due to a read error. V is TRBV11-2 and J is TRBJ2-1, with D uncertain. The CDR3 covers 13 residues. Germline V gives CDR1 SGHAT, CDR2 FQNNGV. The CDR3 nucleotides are TGTACCAGCAGCGCAACACACTCCTACGAGCAGTTCTTC. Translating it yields CTSSATHSYEQFF.

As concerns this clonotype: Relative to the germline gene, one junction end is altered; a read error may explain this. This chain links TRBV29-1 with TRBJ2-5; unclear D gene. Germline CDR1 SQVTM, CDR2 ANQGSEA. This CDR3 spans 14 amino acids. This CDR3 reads CRVGDLTAQETQYF. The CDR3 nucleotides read TGCCGCGTTGGAGATCTCACAGCCCAAGAGACCCAGTACTTC. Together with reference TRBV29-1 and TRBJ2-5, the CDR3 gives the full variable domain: SAVISQKPSRDICQRGTSLTIQCQVDSQVTMMFWYRQQPGQSLTLIATANQGSEATYESGFVIDKFPISRPNLTFSTLTVSNMSPEDSSIYLCRVGDLTAQETQYFGPGTRLLVL.

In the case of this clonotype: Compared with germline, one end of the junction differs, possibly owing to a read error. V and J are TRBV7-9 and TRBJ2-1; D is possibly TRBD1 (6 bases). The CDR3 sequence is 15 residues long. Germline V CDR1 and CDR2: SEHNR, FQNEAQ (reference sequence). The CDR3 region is CTSSPPPGTTNEQFF. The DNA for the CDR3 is TGTACCAGCAGCCCTCCTCCCGGGACAACCAATGAACAGTTCTTC.

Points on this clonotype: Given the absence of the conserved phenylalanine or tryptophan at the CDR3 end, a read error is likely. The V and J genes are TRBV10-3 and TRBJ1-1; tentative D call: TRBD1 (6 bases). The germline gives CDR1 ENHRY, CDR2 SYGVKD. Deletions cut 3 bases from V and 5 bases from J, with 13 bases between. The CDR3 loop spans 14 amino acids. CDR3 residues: CAISERGGRTEAFS. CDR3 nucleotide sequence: TGTGCCATCAGTGAAAGAGGGGGTCGGACTGAAGCTTTCTCT.

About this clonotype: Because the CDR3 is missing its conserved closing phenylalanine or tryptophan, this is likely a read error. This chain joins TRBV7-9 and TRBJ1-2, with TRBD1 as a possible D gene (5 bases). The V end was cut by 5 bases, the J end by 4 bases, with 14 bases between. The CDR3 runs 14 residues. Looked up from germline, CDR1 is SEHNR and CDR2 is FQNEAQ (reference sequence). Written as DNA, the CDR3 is TGTGCCAGCAGCGCCGACAGCGGGTTCTATGGCTACACCCTC. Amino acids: CASSADSGFYGYTL.

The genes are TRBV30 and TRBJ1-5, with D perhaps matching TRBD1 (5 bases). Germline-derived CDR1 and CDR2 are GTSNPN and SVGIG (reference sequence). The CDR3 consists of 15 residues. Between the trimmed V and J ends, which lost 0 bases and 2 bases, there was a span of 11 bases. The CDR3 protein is CAWSVLGDRNQPQHF. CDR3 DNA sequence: TGTGCCTGGAGTGTACTTGGGGACCGCAATCAGCCCCAGCATTTT.

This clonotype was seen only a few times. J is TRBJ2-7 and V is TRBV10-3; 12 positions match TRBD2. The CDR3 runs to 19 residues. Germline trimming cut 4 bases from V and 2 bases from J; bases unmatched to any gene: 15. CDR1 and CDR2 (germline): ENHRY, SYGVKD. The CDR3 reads CAISGNRRGLAGITYEQYF. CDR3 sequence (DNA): TGTGCCATCAGTGGGAACCGTAGAGGACTAGCGGGAATAACCTACGAGCAGTACTTC.

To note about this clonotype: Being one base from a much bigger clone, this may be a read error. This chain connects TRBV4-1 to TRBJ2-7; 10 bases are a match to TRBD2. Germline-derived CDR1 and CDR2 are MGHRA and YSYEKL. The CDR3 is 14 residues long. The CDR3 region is CASSQGTSGYGQYF. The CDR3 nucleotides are TGCGCCAGCAGCCAAGGGACTAGCGGCTACGGGCAGTACTTC.

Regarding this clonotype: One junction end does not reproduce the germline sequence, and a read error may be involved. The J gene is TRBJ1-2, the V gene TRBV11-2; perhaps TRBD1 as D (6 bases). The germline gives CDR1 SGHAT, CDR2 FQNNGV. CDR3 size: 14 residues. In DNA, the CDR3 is TGTGTCAGCAGCCCGCGGACAGCTAACTATGGGTACACCTTC. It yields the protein CVSSPRTANYGYTF.

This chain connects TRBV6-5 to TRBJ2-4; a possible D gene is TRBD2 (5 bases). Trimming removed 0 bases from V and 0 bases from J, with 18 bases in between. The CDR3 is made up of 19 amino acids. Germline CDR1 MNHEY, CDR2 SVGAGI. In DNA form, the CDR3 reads TGTGCCAGCAGTTACTCGAGGCTAGCCGGAGGAGCAGCCAAAAACATTCAGTACTTC. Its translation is CASSYSRLAGGAAKNIQYF.

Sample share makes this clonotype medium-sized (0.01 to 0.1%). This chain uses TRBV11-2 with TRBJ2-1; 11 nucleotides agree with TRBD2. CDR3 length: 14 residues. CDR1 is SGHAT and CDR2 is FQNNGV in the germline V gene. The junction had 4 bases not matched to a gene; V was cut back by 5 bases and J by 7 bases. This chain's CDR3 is CASSTGLAENEQFF. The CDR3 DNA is TGTGCCAGCAGCACGGGACTAGCGGAGAATGAGCAGTTCTTC.

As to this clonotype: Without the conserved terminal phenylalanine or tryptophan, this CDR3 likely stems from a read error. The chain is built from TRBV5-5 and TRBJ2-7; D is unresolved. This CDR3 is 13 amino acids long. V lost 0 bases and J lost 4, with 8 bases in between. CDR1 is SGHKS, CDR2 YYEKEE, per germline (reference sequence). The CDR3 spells CASSLAQSYEQYI. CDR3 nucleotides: TGTGCCAGCAGCTTGGCCCAGAGTTACGAGCAGTACATC.

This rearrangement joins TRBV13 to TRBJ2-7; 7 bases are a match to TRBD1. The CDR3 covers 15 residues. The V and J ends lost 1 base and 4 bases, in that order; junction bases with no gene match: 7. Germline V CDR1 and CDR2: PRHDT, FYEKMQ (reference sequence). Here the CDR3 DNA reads TGTGCCAGCAGCTTAGAACAGGGGATGAGGTACGAGCAGTACTTC. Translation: CASSLEQGMRYEQYF. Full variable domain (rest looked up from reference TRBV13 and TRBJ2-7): AAGVIQSPRHLIKEKRETATLKCYPIPRHDTVYWYQQGPGQDPQFLISFYEKMQSDKGSIPDRFSAQQFSDYHSELNMSSLELGDSALYFCASSLEQGMRYEQYFGPGTRLTVT.

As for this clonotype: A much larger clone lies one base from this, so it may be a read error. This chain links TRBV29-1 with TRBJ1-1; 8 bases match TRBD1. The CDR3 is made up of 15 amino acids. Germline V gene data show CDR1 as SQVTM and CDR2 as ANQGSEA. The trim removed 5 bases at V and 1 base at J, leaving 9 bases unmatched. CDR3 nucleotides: TGCAGCGTTATTACAGTGGGGACAGGGAACACTGAAGCTTTCTTT. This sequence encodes CSVITVGTGNTEAFF.